Shown below are 12 T cell receptor beta chains from a single sample sequenced in a study of blood T cell repertoires in COVID-19. The assay was immunoSEQ multiplex PCR, and TCRdb's table has in-frame clones only and misses some. Of about 48,000 clones listed, about nine tenths are singletons. The material sequenced was peripheral blood. These receptors originate from a woman older than 75 with COVID-19, enrolled during active disease.

This clone has just one count. CDR3 coding DNA: TGTGCCAGCAGCCCGACAGCGAGCTCCTATAATTCACCCCTCCACTTT. It translates to CASSPTASSYNSPLHF. The chain links TRBV14 to TRBJ1-6, with D perhaps TRBD1 (5 bases). The germline V and J ends were trimmed by 4 bases and 0 bases, with 10 bases remaining between them. CDR1 SGHDN and CDR2 FVKESK come from the germline V gene. The CDR3 is made up of 16 amino acids.

V and J are TRBV9 and TRBJ1-6; TRBD1 agrees at 12 bases. The CDR3 runs to 14 residues. The V segment lost 2 bases and the J segment 10 bases; nucleotides outside the gene matches: 1. The germline CDR1 and CDR2 sequences are SGDLS and YYNGEE. This chain's CDR3 is CASSVGTGGSPLHF. The CDR3 DNA sequence: TGTGCCAGCAGCGTCGGGACAGGGGGCTCACCCCTCCACTTT.

The V call is TRBV2, the J call TRBJ2-7; weak D call: TRBD2 (7 bases). CDR1 and CDR2 from the germline V gene are SNHLY and FYNNEI. V was clipped by 8 bases and J by 3 bases, with 17 bases between them. The CDR3 runs to 14 residues. For the CDR3, the DNA is TGTGCCAGCGGGGTCGGGGGGCCAAGCTACGAGCAGTACTTC. Translating gives CASGVGGPSYEQYF.

V is TRBV5-1 and J is TRBJ1-4; 10 bases align to TRBD1. This CDR3 comprises 16 residues. CDR1 and CDR2 from the germline V gene are SGHRS and YFSETQ. J gave up 6 bases and V 4 bases, and 9 bases lay outside the gene matches. The CDR3 spells CASSVGSGQGYEKLFF. CDR3 sequence (DNA): TGCGCCAGCAGCGTCGGCTCGGGACAGGGGTATGAAAAACTGTTTTTT.

CDR3 region: CASSFGRGQGKDTQYF. CDR3 nucleotide sequence: TGCGCCAGCAGCTTTGGACGGGGACAGGGCAAAGATACGCAGTATTTT. The V gene is TRBV5-1, the J gene TRBJ2-3; 9 bases fit TRBD1. CDR3 length equals 16 residues. The germline CDR1 and CDR2 sequences are SGHRS and YFSETQ. Trimming removed 2 bases from V and 5 bases from J; junction bases left unmatched: 9.

This rearrangement joins TRBV28 to TRBJ2-3; no reliable D call. Germline CDR1 is MDHEN and CDR2 is SYDVKM. The V end lost 5 bases, the J end lost 1 base, and 10 bases lay between the germline ends. This CDR3 is 14 amino acids long. The CDR3 sequence is CASSGPDGTDTQYF. CDR3 in DNA: TGTGCCAGCAGTGGCCCCGATGGCACAGATACGCAGTATTTT. The whole variable domain, remainder taken from reference TRBV28 and TRBJ2-3, is DVKVTQSSRYLVKRTGEKVFLECVQDMDHENMFWYRQDPGLGLRLIYFSYDVKMKEKGDIPEGYSVSREKKERFSLILESASTNQTSMYLCASSGPDGTDTQYFGPGTRLTVL.

The chain combines TRBV30 with TRBJ1-1; 8 nucleotides line up with TRBD1. CDR3 length: 17 amino acids. CDR1 and CDR2 from the germline V gene are GTSNPN and SVGIG (reference sequence). V dropped 2 bases and J dropped 5; count of bases not matched to a gene: 16. The CDR3 loop is CAWSYHRDRLRGTEAFF. CDR3 bases: TGTGCCTGGAGTTACCACCGGGACAGGTTGAGGGGGACTGAAGCTTTCTTT.

The chain is built from TRBV19 and TRBJ1-2, with TRBD1 matching 9 bases. This CDR3 has 13 amino acids. J gave up 6 bases and V 7 bases, and 6 bases lay outside the gene matches. Per germline, CDR1 LNHDA and CDR2 SQIVND (reference sequence). CDR3: CASNSDRGNGYTF. Here the CDR3 DNA reads TGTGCCAGTAACTCCGACAGGGGGAATGGCTACACCTTC.

This clone was counted only a few times. The J gene is TRBJ1-2, the V gene TRBV28; D gene ambiguous. The germline V gene has CDR1 MDHEN and CDR2 SYDVKM. The CDR3 contains 14 residues. Between the trimmed V and J ends, which lost 2 bases and 1 base, there was a span of 8 bases. The DNA for the CDR3 is TGTGCCAGCAGTTTAGGGCGTAGTAACTATGGCTACACCTTC. This sequence encodes CASSLGRSNYGYTF.

The rearrangement uses TRBV7-2 and TRBJ2-3; TRBD2 aligns across 11 bases. After removal of 2 bases from V and 2 bases from J, the junction contained 6 bases not matched to a gene. The CDR3 runs 17 residues. Germline V gene sequence: CDR1 SGHTA, CDR2 FQGNSA. The CDR3 region is CASSLRASGRITDTQYF. CDR3 bases: TGTGCCAGCAGCTTAAGGGCTAGCGGGAGGATCACAGATACGCAGTATTTT.

The rearrangement uses TRBV11-3 and TRBJ2-5; D not resolved. The CDR3 has 13 amino acids. Trimming left V 2 bases short and J 3 bases short, with 7 bases between. The germline V gene encodes CDR1 SGHNT and CDR2 YENEEA. CDR3 in DNA: TGTGCCAGCAGCTTATATTTTAAAGAGACCCAGTACTTC. Translating gives CASSLYFKETQYF.

The chain has TRBV5-1 and TRBJ2-3; 8 nucleotides match TRBD2. CDR1 and CDR2 (germline): SGHRS, YFSETQ. Losses at the gene ends were 2 bases for V and 4 bases for J; bases not matched to a gene: 3. This CDR3 is 14 amino acids long. CDR3 loop: CASSLQTSADTQYF. CDR3 bases: TGCGCCAGCAGCTTACAGACTAGCGCAGATACGCAGTATTTT.